A selection of T cell receptor beta chains follows, all from one sample in a study of OX40 agonist ivuxolimab in advanced cancers. The assay was immunoSEQ multiplex PCR, and TCRdb's table has in-frame clones only and misses some. The top ten clones hold around 1.8% of a sample with some 100,000 clones, 86% of them seen once. The source material was CD4+ or CD8+ T cells sorted from blood, sampled in a trial of the OX40 agonist ivuxolimab. The receptor source for this set is an adult with an advanced solid tumor such as melanoma, head and neck, liver or kidney cancer. Each CDR3 is given with its conserved first and last residue. The D gene is left open where the match is weak. Size is stated for part of the rows, as once, few or many counts, or as a class when the clone is expanded.

D: TRBD1; size: NA; V: TRBV28; J: TRBJ1-4; DNA: TGTGCCAGCAGTTCGGGACAGCATAATGAAAAACTGTTTTTT; CDR3: CASSSGQHNEKLFF
D: TRBD2; size: NA; V: TRBV29-1; J: TRBJ2-3; DNA: TGCAGCGTGAAAAGACTAGCGGGGGGCACAGATACGCAGTATTTT; CDR3: CSVKRLAGGTDTQYF
D: NA; size: NA; V: TRBV6-1; J: TRBJ1-5; DNA: TGTGCCAGCAGTGAAGCAGGGCAGACTTATAGCAATCAGCCCCAGCATTTT; CDR3: CASSEAGQTYSNQPQHF
D: TRBD1; size: NA; V: TRBV7-9; J: TRBJ1-1; DNA: TGTGCCAGCAGCTTATTAGTTGGACAGGGTGGAACTGAAGCTTTCTTT; CDR3: CASSLLVGQGGTEAFF
D: NA; size: NA; V: TRBV5-8; J: TRBJ2-7; DNA: TGTGCCAGCAGCTTGGTCGGACTTTCCTACGAGCAGTACTTC; CDR3: CASSLVGLSYEQYF
D: TRBD2; size: NA; V: TRBV5-4; J: TRBJ2-3; DNA: TGTGCCAGCAGCTTACTGGCTAGCGGGATAGGAGATACGCAGTATTTT; CDR3: CASSLLASGIGDTQYF
D: TRBD2; size: few; V: TRBV5-1; J: TRBJ2-5; DNA: TGCGCCAGCAGAGATCTTAGCGGGGGGCAAGAGACCCAGTACTTC; CDR3: CASRDLSGGQETQYF
D: TRBD2; size: NA; V: TRBV28; J: TRBJ2-1; DNA: TGTGCCAGCAGTCGAGCGGGAGGTCGCTACAATGAGCAGTTCTTC; CDR3: CASSRAGGRYNEQFF
D: TRBD2; size: NA; V: TRBV5-1; J: TRBJ2-7; DNA: TGCGCCAGCACGATACGGACTAGCGGGAGGGCCTATCAACACGAGCAGTACTTC; CDR3: CASTIRTSGRAYQHEQYF
D: NA; size: NA; V: TRBV11-3; J: TRBJ2-3; DNA: TGTGCCAGCAGCTCCACAGGAGCTCCCACAGATACGCAGTATTTT; CDR3: CASSSTGAPTDTQYF